This T cell receptor beta chain was identified during a study of a mutant IDH1 vaccine in newly diagnosed glioma. Study details: First vaccine doses came 4-6 weeks after radiotherapy alone, or with temozolomide cycles. Antecedent treatment encompassed radiotherapy, temozolomide, or their combination; the majority received both.

Method: immunoSEQ multiplex PCR; TCRdb's copy keeps in-frame clones and lacks some. The data show about 60,000 clones, 80% to 90% seen once. Time point here: week 35, safety follow-up. Vaccination comprised doses that each held 300 ug of mutant IDH1 20-mer peptide, plus topical imiquimod. Patients in the study were vaccinated eight times, receiving shots in weeks 1, 3, 5, 7, 11, 15, 19 and 23. The donors' diagnosis was new WHO grade 3 or 4 astrocytoma that was IDH1-mutant and ATRX-lost. The CDR3 is made up of 17 amino acids. Germline CDR1 MNHEY, CDR2 SMNVEV (reference sequence). Trimming took off 5 bases at V and 2 bases at J, with 16 bases between the two ends. A remark on this clone: Its specificity is not known.

The V call is TRBV27, the J call TRBJ1-6, with D possibly being TRBD1 (6 bases). The sequence was obtained from a man aged 25 to 40 with glioma. The starting material was PBMCs, obtained from a glioma patient whose treatment included an IDH1 peptide vaccine. CDR3 in DNA: TGTGCCAGCAGTCTCACAGGGATAGACCCCTATAATTCACCCCTCCACTTT. It translates to CASSLTGIDPYNSPLHF.